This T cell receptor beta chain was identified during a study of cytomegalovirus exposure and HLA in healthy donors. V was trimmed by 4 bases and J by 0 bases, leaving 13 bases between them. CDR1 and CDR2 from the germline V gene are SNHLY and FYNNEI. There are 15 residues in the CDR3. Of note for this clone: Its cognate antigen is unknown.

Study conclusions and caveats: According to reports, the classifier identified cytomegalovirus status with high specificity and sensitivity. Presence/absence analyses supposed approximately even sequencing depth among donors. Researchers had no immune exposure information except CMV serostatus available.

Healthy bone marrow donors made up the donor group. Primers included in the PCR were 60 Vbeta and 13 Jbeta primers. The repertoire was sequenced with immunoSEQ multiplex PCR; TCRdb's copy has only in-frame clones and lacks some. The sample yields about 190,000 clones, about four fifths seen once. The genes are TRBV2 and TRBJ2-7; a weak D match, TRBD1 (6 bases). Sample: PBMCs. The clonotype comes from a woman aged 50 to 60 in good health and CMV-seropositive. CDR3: CASSVTGTLSYEQYF. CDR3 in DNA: TGTGCCAGCAGTGTCACCGGGACACTCTCCTACGAGCAGTACTTC.